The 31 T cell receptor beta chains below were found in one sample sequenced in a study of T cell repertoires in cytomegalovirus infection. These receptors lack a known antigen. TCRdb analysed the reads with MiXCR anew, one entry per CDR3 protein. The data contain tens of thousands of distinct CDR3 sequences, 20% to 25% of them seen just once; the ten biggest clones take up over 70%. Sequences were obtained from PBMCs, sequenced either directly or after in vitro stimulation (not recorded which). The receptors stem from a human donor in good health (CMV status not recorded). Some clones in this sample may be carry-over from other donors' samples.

The CDR3 DNA reads as TGTGCCAGTAGTTGGGACAGGGGGCAACGTGGCTACACCTTC. Amino acids: CASSWDRGQRGYTF. The rearrangement joins TRBV19 to TRBJ1-2; 12 bases are shared with TRBD1. Germline V lookup: CDR1 LNHDA, CDR2 SQIVND (reference sequence). The CDR3 spans 14 residues. V lost 5 bases, J lost 7 bases, and 5 bases stayed unmatched. Using reference TRBV19 and TRBJ1-2 for the parts outside the CDR3, the full variable domain is DGGITQSPKYLFRKEGQNVTLSCEQNLNHDAMYWYRQDPGQGLRLIYYSQIVNDFQKGDIAEGYSVSREKKESFPLTVTSAQKNPTAFYLCASSWDRGQRGYTFGSGTRLTVV.

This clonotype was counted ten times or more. Here the CDR3 DNA reads TGTGCCAGCAGCCTCGACGACAGGGACTATGGCTACACCTTC. It encodes CASSLDDRDYGYTF. The rearrangement uses TRBV7-8 and TRBJ1-2; 7 bases align to TRBD1. Germline lookup yields CDR1 SGHVS and CDR2 FQNEAQ. This CDR3 has 14 residues. The ends lost 5 bases at V and 3 bases at J; junction bases unmatched: 6.

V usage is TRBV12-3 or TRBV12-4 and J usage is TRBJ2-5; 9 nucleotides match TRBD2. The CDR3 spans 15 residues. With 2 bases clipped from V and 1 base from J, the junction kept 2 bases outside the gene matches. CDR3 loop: CASSLSSGAQETQYF. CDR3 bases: TGTGCCAGCAGTTTATCTAGCGGGGCCCAAGAGACCCAGTACTTC.

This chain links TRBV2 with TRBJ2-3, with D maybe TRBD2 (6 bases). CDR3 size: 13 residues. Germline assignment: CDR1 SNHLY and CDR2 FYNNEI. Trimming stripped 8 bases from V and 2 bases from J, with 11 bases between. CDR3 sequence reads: CASGGMVTDTQYF. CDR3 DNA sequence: TGTGCCAGCGGAGGGATGGTCACAGATACGCAGTATTTT.

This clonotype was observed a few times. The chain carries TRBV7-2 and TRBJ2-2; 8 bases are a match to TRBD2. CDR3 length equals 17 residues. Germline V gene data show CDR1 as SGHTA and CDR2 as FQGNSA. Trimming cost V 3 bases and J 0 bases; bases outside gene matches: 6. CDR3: CASSFRQRGTNTGELFF. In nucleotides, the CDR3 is TGTGCCAGCAGCTTCCGCCAGCGGGGGACGAACACCGGGGAGCTGTTTTTT.

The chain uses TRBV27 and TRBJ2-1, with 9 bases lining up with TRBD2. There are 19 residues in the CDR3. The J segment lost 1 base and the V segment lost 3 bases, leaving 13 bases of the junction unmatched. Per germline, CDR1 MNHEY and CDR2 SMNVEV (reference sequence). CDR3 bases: TGTGCCAGCAGTTTTTCTCCTAGCGGGAACCTTCGGTCCTACAATGAGCAGTTCTTC. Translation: CASSFSPSGNLRSYNEQFF.

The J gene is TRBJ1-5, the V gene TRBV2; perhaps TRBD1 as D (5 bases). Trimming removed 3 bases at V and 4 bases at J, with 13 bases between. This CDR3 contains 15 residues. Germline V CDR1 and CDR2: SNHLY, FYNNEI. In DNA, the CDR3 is TGTGCCAGCAGTGACCAGGTAGGGGTGAATCAGCCCCAGCATTTT. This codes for CASSDQVGVNQPQHF. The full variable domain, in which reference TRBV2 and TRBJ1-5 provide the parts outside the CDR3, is EPEVTQTPSHQVTQMGQEVILRCVPISNHLYFYWYRQILGQKVEFLVSFYNNEISEKSEIFDDQFSVERPDGSNFTLKIRSTKLEDSAMYFCASSDQVGVNQPQHFGDGTRLSIL.

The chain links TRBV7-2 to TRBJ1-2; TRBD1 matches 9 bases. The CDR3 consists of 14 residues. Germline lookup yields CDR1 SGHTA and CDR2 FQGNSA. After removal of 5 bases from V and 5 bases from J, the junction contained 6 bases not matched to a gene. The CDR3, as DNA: TGTGCCAGCAGCCGGGACAGGGTGGATTATGGCTACACCTTC. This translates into CASSRDRVDYGYTF.

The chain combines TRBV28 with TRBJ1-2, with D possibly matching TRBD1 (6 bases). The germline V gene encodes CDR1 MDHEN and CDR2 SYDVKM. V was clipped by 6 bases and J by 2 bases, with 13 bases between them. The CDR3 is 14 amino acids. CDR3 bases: TGTGCCAGCAGAGAGGGGGTGTTGAACTATGGCTACACCTTC. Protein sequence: CASREGVLNYGYTF.

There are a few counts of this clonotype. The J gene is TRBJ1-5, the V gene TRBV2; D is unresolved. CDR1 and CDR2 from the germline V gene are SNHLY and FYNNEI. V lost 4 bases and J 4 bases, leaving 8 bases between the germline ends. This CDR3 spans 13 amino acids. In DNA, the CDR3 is TGTGCCAGCAGTGGATGGGAGAATCAGCCCCAGCATTTT. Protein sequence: CASSGWENQPQHF.

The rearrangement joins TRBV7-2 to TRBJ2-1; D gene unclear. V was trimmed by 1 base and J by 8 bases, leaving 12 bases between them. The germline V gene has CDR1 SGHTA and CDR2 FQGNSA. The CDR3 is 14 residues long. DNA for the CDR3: TGTGCCAGCAGCTTAGATGGGGTTTTGGATGAGCAGTTCTTC. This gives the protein CASSLDGVLDEQFF.

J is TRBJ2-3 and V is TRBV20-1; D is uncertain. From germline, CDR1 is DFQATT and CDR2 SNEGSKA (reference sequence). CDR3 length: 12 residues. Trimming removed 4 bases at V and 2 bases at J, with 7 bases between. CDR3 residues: CSATYPTDTQYF. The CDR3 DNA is TGCAGTGCTACGTACCCCACAGATACGCAGTATTTT.

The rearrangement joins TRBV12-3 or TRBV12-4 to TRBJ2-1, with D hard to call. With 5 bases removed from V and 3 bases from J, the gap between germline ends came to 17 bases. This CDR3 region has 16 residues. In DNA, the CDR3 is TGTGCCAGCAGTCCGCCTGTGGTAGCCCTCTACAATGAGCAGTTCTTC. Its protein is CASSPPVVALYNEQFF.

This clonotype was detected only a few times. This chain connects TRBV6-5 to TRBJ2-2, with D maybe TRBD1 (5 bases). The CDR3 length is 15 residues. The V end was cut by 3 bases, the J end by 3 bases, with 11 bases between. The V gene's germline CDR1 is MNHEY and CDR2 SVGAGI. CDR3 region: CASSYGQGYTGELFF. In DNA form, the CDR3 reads TGTGCCAGCAGTTATGGGCAGGGATACACCGGGGAGCTGTTTTTT.

The CDR3 bases are TGTGCCAGCTCAGGGTCTAGCGGGAGGAGAGAGCAGTACTTC. Protein sequence: CASSGSSGRREQYF. This chain uses TRBV5-4 with TRBJ2-7; 11 bases map to TRBD2. Germline-derived CDR1 and CDR2 are SGHNT and YYREEE (reference sequence). This CDR3 is built from 14 residues. Trimming at V came to 7 bases and at J to 7 bases, leaving 10 bases not matched to a gene.

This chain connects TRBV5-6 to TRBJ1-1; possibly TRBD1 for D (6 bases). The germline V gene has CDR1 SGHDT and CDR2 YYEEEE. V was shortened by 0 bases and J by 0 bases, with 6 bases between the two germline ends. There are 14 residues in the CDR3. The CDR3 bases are TGTGCCAGCAGCTTGGACAGGGTGAACACTGAAGCTTTCTTT. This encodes CASSLDRVNTEAFF.

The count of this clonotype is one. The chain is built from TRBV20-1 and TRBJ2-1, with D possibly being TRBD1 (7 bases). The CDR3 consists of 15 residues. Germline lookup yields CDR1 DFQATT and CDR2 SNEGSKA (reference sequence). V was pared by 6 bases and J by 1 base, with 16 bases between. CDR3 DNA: TGCAGTGCAACACCCTCAGGGGGGTCCTACAATGAGCAGTTCTTC. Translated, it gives CSATPSGGSYNEQFF.

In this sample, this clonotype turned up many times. CDR3 amino acids: CASSPGQGTDTQYF. Here the CDR3 DNA reads TGTGCCAGCAGCCCCGGACAGGGCACAGATACGCAGTATTTT. This chain joins TRBV7-2 and TRBJ2-3, with 7 bases that match TRBD1. The germline gives CDR1 SGHTA, CDR2 FQGNSA. Unmatched junction bases numbered 3, after V lost 5 bases and J lost 1 base. The CDR3 runs to 14 residues.

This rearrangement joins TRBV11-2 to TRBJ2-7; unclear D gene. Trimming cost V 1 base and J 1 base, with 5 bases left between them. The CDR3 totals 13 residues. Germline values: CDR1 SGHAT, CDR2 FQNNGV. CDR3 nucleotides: TGTGCCAGCAGCTTAGGATCTTCCTACGAGCAGTACGTC. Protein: CASSLGSSYEQYV.

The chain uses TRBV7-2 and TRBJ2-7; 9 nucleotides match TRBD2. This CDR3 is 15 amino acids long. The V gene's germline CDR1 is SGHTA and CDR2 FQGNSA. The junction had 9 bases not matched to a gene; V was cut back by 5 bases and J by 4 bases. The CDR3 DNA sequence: TGTGCCAGCAGCATTAGCGGGAGTTCCCCTTACGAGCAGTACTTC. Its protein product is CASSISGSSPYEQYF.

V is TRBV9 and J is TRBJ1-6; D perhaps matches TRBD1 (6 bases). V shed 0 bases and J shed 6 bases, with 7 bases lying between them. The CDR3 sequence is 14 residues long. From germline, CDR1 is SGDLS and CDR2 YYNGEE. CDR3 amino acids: CASSVVDSNSPLHF. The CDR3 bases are TGTGCCAGCAGCGTAGTGGACAGTAATTCACCCCTCCACTTT. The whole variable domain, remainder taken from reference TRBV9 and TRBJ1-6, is DSGVTQTPKHLITATGQRVTLRCSPRSGDLSVYWYQQSLDQGLQFLIQYYNGEERAKGNILERFSAQQFPDLHSELNLSSLELGDSALYFCASSVVDSNSPLHFGNGTRLTVT.

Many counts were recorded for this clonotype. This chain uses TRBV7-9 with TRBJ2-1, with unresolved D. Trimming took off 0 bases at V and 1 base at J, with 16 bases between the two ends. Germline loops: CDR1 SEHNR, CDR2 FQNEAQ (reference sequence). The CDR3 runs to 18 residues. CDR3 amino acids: CASSLAIDSLGSYNEQFF. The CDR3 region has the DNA TGTGCCAGCAGCTTAGCAATCGACTCGCTGGGTTCCTACAATGAGCAGTTCTTC.

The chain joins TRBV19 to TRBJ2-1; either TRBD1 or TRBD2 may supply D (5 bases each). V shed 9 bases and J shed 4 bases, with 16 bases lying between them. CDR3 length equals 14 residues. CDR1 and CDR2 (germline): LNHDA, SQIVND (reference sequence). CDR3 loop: CASSEGREYNEQFF. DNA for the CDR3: TGTGCCAGCTCAGAGGGACGCGAATACAATGAGCAGTTCTTC. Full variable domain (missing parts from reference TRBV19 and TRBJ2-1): DGGITQSPKYLFRKEGQNVTLSCEQNLNHDAMYWYRQDPGQGLRLIYYSQIVNDFQKGDIAEGYSVSREKKESFPLTVTSAQKNPTAFYLCASSEGREYNEQFFGPGTRLTVL.

This CDR3 is CASSSRDRGSYEQYF. The CDR3 DNA is TGTGCCAGCAGTTCCCGGGACAGGGGTTCATACGAGCAGTACTTC. The chain carries TRBV6-6 and TRBJ2-7, with 10 bases matching TRBD1. CDR1 and CDR2 (germline): MNHNY, SVGAGI (reference sequence). V dropped 4 bases and J dropped 4; count of bases not matched to a gene: 7. The length of the CDR3 is 15 residues.

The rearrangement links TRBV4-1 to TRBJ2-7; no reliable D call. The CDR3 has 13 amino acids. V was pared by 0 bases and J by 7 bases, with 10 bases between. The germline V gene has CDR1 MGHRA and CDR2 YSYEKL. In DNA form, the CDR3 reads TGCGCCAGCAGCCAAGAAACTAATGGGGAGCAGTACTTC. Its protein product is CASSQETNGEQYF.

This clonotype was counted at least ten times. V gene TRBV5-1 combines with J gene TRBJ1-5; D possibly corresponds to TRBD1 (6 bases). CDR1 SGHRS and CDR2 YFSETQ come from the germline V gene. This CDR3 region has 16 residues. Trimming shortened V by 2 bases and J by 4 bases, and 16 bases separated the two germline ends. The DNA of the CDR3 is TGCGCCAGCAGCTTAGAAGCAATAGGGGGTAATCAGCCCCAGCATTTT. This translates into CASSLEAIGGNQPQHF.

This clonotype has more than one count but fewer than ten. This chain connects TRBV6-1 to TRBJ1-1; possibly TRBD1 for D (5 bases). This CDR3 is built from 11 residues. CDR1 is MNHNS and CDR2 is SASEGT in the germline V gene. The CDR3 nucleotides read TGTGGGACACTCCGTGCCACTGAAGCTTTCTTT. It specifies CGTLRATEAFF.

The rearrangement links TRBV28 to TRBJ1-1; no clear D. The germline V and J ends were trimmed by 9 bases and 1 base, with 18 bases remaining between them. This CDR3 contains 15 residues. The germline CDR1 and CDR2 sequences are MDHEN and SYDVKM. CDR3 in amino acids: CASQSPASSNTEAFF. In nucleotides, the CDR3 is TGTGCCAGTCAATCTCCGGCCAGTTCGAACACTGAAGCTTTCTTT.

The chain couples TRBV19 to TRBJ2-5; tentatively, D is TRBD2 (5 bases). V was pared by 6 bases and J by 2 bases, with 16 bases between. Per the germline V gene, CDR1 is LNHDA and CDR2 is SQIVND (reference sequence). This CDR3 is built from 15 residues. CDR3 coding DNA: TGTGCCAGTAGAAGTAGAGGGAGTTATCAAGAGACCCAGTACTTC. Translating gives CASRSRGSYQETQYF.

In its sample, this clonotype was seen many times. DNA of the CDR3: TGTGCCAGCAGTTCCCGGGACAGGGGAACTCCAAGCACAGATACGCAGTATTTT. Its protein product is CASSSRDRGTPSTDTQYF. V is TRBV12-3 or TRBV12-4 and J is TRBJ2-3, with 10 bases lining up with TRBD1. CDR3 length: 18 residues. V trimming: 4 bases; J trimming: 0 bases; junction bases outside the gene matches: 10.

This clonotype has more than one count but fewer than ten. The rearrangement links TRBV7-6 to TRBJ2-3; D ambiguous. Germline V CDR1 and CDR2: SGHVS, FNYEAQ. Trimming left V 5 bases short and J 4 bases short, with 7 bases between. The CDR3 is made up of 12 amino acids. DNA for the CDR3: TGTGCCAGCAGCCCACTTTCAGATACGCAGTATTTT. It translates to CASSPLSDTQYF.